This T cell receptor (delta chain) came from a study of γδ T cells in repeated Plasmodium falciparum infection. Vgamma9/Vdelta2+ and Vdelta2-negative gammadelta T cells were flow-sorted from PBMC for bulk sequencing. TCRdb reanalyzed the multiplex PCR reads using CATT. The sample consists of some 100,000 delta-chain clones, 1.4% of them appearing once. Study-wide points: Malian donors came from one small rural village, predominantly one ethnic group.

CDR1 and CDR2 (germline): TSWWSYY, QGS. The CDR3 is 23 amino acids. With V trimmed by 3 bases and J by 1 base, 23 bases remained unmatched. For this clone: Its antigen remains unidentified. TCRdb's protein for this DNA is that of a much larger clone and differs from the translation at residue 7, likely a read error; the protein shown is the DNA translation.

Sequences were obtained from gamma-delta T cells from blood. The TCR originated in a pool of human donors (malaria-infected and uninfected, not separated). The chain links TRDV1 to TRDJ2; 10 bases are shared with TRDD3. CDR3 region: CALGDLGLPSQTGGCNLTAQLFF. In nucleotides, the CDR3 is TGTGCTCTTGGGGATCTAGGTCTTCCTAGCCAGACTGGGGGATGTAATTTGACAGCACAACTCTTCTTT.